The rows below give T cell receptor beta chains drawn from one sample of a study of identical twins. TCRdb itself ran the 5' RACE reads through MiXCR, one entry per CDR3 protein. The sample contains approximately 690,000 distinct CDR3 sequences, 5.5% to 6.5% of which appear only once. The sample consisted of naive T cells sorted from blood. Receptor source: a man younger than 35 in good health. CDR3s include the opening cysteine and the closing phenylalanine or tryptophan.

CASSLPGQSLTPSGANVLTF	TRBV5-1
CASSLGAYYGYTF	TRBV27
CASSAKGRANGEQFF	TRBV7-9
CASSLSLRDRGVDGYTF	TRBV27
CASSLDGRSQETQYF	TRBV12-3/TRBV12-4
CASSLGLATEQYF	TRBV6-2/TRBV6-3
CSARDRMSNQPQHF	TRBV20-1
CASRRGFPDTQYF	TRBV7-9
CASSALSPPNTQYF	TRBV6-1
CASNGGRADSPLHF	TRBV12-3/TRBV12-4
CASEEGPPSYNEQFF	TRBV12-3/TRBV12-4
CASSLQGRPIYF	TRBV11-2